This TCR beta chain was identified in a study of blood T cell repertoires in COVID-19. In the study overall: Sites across the United States, Italy and Spain contributed samples from acute and convalescent COVID-19. PBMCs, B-cell-depleted T cells, or T cells were the source of the cDNA or gDNA that made up the material.

TCRdb's table, derived via immunoSEQ multiplex PCR, lists solely in-frame clones and lacks some. The sample includes about 240,000 clones, roughly 79% of them seen just once. It was during active infection that Seattle patients were enrolled and then longitudinally followed. The CDR3 consists of 15 residues. V lost 1 base, J lost 8 bases, and 16 bases lay in between. CDR1 and CDR2 (germline): SGHDT, YYEEEE. The sample consisted of peripheral blood. V and J are TRBV5-6 and TRBJ1-5; a possible D gene is TRBD1 (6 bases). The TCR sequence derives from a woman of 80 years or more with COVID-19, enrolled during active disease. CDR3 in amino acids: CASSLYLGAAKPQHF. Written as DNA, the CDR3 is TGTGCCAGCAGCTTGTACCTGGGGGCCGCTAAGCCCCAGCATTTT.